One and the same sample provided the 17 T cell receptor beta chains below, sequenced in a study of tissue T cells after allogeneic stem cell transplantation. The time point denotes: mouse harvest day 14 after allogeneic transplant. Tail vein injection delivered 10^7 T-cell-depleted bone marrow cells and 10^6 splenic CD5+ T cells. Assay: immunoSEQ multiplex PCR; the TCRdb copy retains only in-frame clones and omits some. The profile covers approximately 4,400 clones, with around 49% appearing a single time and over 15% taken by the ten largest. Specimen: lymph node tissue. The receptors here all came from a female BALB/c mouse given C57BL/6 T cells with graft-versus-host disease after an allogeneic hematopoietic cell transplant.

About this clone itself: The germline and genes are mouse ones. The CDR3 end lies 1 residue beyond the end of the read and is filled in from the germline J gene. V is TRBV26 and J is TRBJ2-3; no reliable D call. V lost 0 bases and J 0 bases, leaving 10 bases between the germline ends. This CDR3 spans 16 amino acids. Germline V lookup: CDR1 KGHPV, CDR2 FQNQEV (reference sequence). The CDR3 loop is CASSLSGRGSAETLYF. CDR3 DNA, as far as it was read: TGTGCCAGCAGTCTGTCCGGCCGGGGAAGTGCAGAAACGCTGTAT.

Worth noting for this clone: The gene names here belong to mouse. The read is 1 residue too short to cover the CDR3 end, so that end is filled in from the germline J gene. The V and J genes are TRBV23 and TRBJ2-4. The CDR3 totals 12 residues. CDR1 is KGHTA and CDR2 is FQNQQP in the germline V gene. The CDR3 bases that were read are TGCTCCAGCAGTCAATCTCAAAACACCTTGTAC. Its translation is CSSSQSQNTLY. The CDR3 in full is CSSSQSQNTLYF. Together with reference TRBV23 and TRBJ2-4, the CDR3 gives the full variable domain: DAAVTQKPRYLIKMKGQEAEMKCIPEKGHTAVFWYQQKQSKELKFLIYFQNQQPLDQIDMVKERFSAVCPSSSLCSLGIRTCEAEDSALYLCSSSQSQNTLYFGAGTRLSVL.

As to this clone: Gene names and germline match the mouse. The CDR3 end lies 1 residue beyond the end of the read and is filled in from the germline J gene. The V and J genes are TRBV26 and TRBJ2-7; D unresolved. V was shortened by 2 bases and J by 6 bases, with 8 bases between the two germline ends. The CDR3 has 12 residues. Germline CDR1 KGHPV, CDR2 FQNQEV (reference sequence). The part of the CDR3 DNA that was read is TGTGCCAGCAGTCTGGAAGGGCTTGAACAGTAC. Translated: CASSLEGLEQY. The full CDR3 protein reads CASSLEGLEQYF.

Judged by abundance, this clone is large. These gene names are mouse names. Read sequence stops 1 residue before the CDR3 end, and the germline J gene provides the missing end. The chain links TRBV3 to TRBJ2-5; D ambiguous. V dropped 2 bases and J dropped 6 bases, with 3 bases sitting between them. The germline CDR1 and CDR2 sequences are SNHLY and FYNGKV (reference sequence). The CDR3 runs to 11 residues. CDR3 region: CASSLKDTQYF. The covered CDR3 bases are TGTGCCAGCAGCTTAAAGGACACCCAGTAC.

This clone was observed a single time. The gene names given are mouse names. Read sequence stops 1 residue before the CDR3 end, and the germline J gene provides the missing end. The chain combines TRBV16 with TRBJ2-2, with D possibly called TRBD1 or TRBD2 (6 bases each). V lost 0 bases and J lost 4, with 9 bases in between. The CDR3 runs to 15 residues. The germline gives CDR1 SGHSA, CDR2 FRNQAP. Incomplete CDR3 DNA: TGTGCAAGCAGCTTAGAGGGGGCGGGCACCGGGCAGCTCTAC. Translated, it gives CASSLEGAGTGQLY. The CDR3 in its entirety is CASSLEGAGTGQLYF.

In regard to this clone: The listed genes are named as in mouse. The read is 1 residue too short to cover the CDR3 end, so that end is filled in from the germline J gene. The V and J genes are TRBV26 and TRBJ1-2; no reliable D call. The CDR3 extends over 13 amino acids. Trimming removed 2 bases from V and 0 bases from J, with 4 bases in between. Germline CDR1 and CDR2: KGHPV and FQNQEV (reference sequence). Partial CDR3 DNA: TGTGCCAGCAGTCTGATGACAAACTCCGACTACACC. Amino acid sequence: CASSLMTNSDYT. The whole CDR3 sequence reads CASSLMTNSDYTF. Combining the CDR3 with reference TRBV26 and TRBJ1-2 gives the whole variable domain NSKVIQTPRYLVKGQGQKAKMRCIPEKGHPVVFWYQQNKNNEFKFLINFQNQEVLQQIDMTEKRFSAECPSNSPCSLEIQSSEAGDSALYLCASSLMTNSDYTFGSGTRLLVI.

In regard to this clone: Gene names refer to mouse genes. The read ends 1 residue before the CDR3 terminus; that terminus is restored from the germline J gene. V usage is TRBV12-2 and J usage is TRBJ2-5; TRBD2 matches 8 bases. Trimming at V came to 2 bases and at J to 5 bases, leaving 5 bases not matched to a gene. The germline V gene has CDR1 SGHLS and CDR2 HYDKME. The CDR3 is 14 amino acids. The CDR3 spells CASSPQGTGDTQYF. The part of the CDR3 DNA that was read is TGTGCCAGCTCTCCTCAGGGGACTGGAGACACCCAGTAC.

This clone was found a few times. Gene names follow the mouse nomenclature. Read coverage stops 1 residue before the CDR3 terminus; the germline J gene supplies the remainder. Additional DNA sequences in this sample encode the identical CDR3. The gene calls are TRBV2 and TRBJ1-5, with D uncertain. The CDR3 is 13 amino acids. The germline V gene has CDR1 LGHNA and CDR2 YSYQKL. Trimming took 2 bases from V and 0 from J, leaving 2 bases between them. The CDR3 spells CASSQYNNQAPLF. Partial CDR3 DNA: TGTGCCAGCAGCCAATATAACAACCAGGCTCCGCTT.

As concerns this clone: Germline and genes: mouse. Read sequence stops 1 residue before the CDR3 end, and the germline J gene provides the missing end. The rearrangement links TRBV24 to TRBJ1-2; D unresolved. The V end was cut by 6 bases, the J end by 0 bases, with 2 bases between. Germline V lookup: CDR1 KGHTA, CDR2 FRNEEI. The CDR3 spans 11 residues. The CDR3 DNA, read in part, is TGTGCCAGCAGCTCAAACTCCGACTACACC. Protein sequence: CASSSNSDYT. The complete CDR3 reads CASSSNSDYTF.

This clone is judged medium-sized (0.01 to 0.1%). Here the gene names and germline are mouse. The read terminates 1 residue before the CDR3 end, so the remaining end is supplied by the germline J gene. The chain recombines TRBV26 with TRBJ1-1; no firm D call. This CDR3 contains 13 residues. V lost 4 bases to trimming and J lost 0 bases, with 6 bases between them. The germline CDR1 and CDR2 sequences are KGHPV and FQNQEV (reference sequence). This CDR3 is CASSQIANTEVFF. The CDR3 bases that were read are TGTGCCAGCAGTCAGATTGCAAACACAGAAGTCTTC.

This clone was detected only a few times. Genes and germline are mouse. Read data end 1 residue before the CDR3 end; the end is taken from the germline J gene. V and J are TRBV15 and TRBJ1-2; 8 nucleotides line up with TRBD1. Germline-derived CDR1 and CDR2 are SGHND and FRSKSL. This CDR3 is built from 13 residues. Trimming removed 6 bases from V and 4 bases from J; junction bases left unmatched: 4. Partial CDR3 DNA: TGTGCCAGCAGCCATACAGGGGGCTCCGACTACACC. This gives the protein CASSHTGGSDYT. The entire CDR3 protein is CASSHTGGSDYTF.

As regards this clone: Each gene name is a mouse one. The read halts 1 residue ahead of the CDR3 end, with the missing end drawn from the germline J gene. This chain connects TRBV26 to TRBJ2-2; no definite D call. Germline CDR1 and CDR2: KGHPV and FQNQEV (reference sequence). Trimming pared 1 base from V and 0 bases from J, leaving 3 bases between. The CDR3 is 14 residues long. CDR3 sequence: CASSLWANTGQLYF. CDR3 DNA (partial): TGTGCCAGCAGTCTGTGGGCAAACACCGGGCAGCTCTAC.

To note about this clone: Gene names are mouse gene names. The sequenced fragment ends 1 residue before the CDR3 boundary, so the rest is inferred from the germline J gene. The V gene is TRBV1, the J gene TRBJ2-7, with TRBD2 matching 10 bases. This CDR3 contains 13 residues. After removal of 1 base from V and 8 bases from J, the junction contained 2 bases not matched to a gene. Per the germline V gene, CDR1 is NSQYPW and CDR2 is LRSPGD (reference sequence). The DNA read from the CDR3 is TGCACCTGCAGTGCAGTACTGGGGGGGAAACAGTAC. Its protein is CTCSAVLGGKQY. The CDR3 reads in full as CTCSAVLGGKQYF. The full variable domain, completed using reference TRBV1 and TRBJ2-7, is VTLLEQNPRWRLVPRGQAVNLRCILKNSQYPWMSWYQQDLQKQLQWLFTLRSPGDKEVKSLPGADYLATRVTDTELRLQVANMSQGRTLYCTCSAVLGGKQYFGPGTRLTVL.

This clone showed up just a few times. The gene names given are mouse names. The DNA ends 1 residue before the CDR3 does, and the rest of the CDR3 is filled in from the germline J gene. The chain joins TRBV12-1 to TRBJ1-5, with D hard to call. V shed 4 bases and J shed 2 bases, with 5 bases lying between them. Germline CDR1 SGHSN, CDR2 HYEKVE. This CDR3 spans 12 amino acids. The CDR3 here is CASSPHNQAPLF. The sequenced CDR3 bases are TGTGCCAGCTCCCCGCACAACCAGGCTCCGCTT. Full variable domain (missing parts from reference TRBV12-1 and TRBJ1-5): DSGVVQSPRHIIKEKGGRSVLTCIPISGHSNVVWYQQTLGKELKFLIQHYEKVERDKGFLPSRFSVQQFDDYHSEMNMSALELEDSAMYFCASSPHNQAPLFGEGTRLSVL.

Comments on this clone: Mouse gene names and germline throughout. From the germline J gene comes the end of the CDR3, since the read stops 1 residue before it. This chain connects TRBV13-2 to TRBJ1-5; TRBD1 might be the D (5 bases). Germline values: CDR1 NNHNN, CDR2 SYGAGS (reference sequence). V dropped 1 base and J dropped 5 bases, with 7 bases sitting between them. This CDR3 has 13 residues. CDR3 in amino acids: CASGDRGDQAPLF. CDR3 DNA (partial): TGTGCCAGCGGTGATCGGGGGGACCAGGCTCCGCTT.

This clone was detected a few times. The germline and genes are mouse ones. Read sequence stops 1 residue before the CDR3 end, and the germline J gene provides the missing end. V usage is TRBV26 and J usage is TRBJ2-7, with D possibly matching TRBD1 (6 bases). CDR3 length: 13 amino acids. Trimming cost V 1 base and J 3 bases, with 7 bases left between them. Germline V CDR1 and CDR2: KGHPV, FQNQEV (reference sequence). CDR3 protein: CASSLLGGYEQYF. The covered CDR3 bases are TGTGCCAGCAGTCTGTTAGGGGGCTATGAACAGTAC.

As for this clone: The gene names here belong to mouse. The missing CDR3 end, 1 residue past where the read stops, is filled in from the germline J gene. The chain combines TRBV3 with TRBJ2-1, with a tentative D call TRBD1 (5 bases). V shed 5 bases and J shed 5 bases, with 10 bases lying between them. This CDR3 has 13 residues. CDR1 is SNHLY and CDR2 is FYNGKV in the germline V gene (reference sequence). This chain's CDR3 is CASSLRTNAEQFF. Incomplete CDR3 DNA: TGTGCCAGCAGCCTGCGGACAAATGCTGAGCAGTTC.